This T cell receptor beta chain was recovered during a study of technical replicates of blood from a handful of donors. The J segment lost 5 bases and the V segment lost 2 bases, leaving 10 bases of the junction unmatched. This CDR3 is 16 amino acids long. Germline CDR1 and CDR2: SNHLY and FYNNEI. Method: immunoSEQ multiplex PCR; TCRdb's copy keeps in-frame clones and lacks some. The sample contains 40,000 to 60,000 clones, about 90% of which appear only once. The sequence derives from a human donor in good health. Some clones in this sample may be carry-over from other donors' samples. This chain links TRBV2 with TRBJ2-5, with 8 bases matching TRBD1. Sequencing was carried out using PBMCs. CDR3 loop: CASSERWQGATETQYF. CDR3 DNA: TGTGCCAGCAGTGAACGGTGGCAGGGGGCGACGGAGACCCAGTACTTC.